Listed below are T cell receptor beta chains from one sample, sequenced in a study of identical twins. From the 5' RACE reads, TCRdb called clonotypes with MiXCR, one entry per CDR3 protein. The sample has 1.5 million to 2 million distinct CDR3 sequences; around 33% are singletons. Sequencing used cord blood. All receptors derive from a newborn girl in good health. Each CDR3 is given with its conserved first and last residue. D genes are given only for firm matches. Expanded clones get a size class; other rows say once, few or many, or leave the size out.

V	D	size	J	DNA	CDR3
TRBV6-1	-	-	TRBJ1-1	TGTGCCAGCAGTACCCAAATGTTCGGGGCTGCTGAAGCTTTCTTT	CASSTQMFGAAEAFF
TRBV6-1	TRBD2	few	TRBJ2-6	TGTGCCAGGGTACCTAGCGGGGGGTTCACTGGGGCCAACGTCCTGACTTTC	CARVPSGGFTGANVLTF
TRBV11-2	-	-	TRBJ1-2	TGTGCCAGCAGCTTGACCGGGACCCACTATGGCTACACCTTC	CASSLTGTHYGYTF
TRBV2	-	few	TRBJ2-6	TGTGCCAGCAGGGAGGGAGCTGGGGCCAACGTCCTGACTTTC	CASREGAGANVLTF
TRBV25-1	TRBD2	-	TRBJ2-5	TGTGCCAGCAGTGACCCAAGCGGGAGGCTTTACAATGAGCAGTACTTC	CASSDPSGRLYNEQYF
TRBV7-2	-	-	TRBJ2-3	TGTGCCAGCAGCTTAGGAGCAGGGGCCCCAGATACGCAGTATTTT	CASSLGAGAPDTQYF
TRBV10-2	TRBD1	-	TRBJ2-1	TGCGCCAGCGGGGCCGGGACAGTAAACTCCTACAATGAGCAGTTCTTC	CASGAGTVNSYNEQFF
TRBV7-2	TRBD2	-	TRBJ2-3	TGTGCCAGCAGCTTAGAGGGCCTAGCGGCTAGCACAGATACGCAGTATTTT	CASSLEGLAASTDTQYF
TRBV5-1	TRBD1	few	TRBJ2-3	TGCGCCAGCAGCTTAAGCAGGGGGCCCACAGATACGCAGTATTTT	CASSLSRGPTDTQYF
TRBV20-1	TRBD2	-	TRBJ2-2	TGCAGCGCAAGGACTAGGACCACCGGGGAGCTGTTTTTT	CSARTRTTGELFF
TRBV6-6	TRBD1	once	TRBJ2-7	TGTGCCAGCAGTCAGACAGGGGGCGGATACGAGCAGTACTTC	CASSQTGGGYEQYF
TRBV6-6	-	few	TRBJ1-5	TGTGCCAGCAGCCAAGGGCAGGGACCTCAGCCCCAGCATTTT	CASSQGQGPQPQHF
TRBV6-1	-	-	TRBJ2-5	TGTGCCAGCAACGGAGGGAGTTTCCAAGAGACCCAGTACTTC	CASNGGSFQETQYF
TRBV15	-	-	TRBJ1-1	TGTGCCACCAGCAGAGACCTTGGGGCCGGGAACACTGAAGCTTTCTTT	CATSRDLGAGNTEAFF
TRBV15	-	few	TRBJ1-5	TGTGCCACCAGCAGAGATTGGACTCAGCCCCAGCATTTT	CATSRDWTQPQHF
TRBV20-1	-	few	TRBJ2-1	TGCAGTGCTAGAGATTGGGTTTCAGGGTTCCGGGTCAATGAGCAGTTCTTC	CSARDWVSGFRVNEQFF
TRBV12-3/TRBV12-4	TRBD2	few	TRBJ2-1	TGTGCCAGCAGTAACAGCCCGGGACTAGCGGGAGCTAATGAGCAGTTCTTC	CASSNSPGLAGANEQFF
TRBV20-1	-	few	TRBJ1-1	TGCAGTGCTATTTTCCTAGGGGGGATCACTGAAGCTTTCTTT	CSAIFLGGITEAFF
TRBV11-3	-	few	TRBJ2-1	TGTGCCAGCAGCCCGACTACCTCCTACAATGAGCAGTTCTTC	CASSPTTSYNEQFF
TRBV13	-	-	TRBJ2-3	TGTGCCAGCAGGAGCCTCCTTCCGGGAATAAGCACAGATACGCAGTATTTT	CASRSLLPGISTDTQYF
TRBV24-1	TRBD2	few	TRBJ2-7	TGTGCCACCAGTGATTGGACTAGCGGGAGCTACGAGCAGTACTTC	CATSDWTSGSYEQYF
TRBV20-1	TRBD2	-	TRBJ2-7	TGCAGTGCTACCCGGACTAGCGGGGACCCCTACGAGCAGTACTTC	CSATRTSGDPYEQYF
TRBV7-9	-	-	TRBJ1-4	TGTGCCAGCATCTATGACGGGGGCGCGGAGGAAAAACTGTTTTTT	CASIYDGGAEEKLFF